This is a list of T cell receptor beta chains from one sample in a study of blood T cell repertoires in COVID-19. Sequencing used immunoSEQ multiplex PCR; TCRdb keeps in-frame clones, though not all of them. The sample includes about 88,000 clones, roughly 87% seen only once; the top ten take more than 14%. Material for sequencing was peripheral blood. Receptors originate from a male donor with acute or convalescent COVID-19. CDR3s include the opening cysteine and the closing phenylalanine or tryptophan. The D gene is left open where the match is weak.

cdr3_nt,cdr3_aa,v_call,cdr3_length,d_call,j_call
TGTGCCTGGAGATCTCTGGGCAACTATGGCTACACCTTC,CAWRSLGNYGYTF,TRBV30,13,NA,TRBJ1-2
TGTGCCAGCAGTGAGGGAGTTTCCAATTCACCCCTCCACTTT,CASSEGVSNSPLHF,TRBV6-4,14,NA,TRBJ1-6
TGTGCCAGTAGTCCCCATCCGGGACAGGGGGCGGAAGGGGCAGATACGCAGTATTTT,CASSPHPGQGAEGADTQYF,TRBV19,19,TRBD1,TRBJ2-3
TGTGCCAGCAGCCCGGGATTTCCCAATGAGCAGTTCTTC,CASSPGFPNEQFF,TRBV7-2,13,NA,TRBJ2-1
TGTGCCAGCAGTTCGACAGAAAAACTGTTTTTT,CASSSTEKLFF,TRBV12-3/TRBV12-4,11,NA,TRBJ1-4
TGTGCCTGGAGTGTAATGCCCGGTAGGGGTATACAAGAGACCCAGTACTTC,CAWSVMPGRGIQETQYF,TRBV30,17,NA,TRBJ2-5
TGTGCCAGCAGTTACAGGGGCCGTCAGCCCCAGCATTTT,CASSYRGRQPQHF,TRBV12-3/TRBV12-4,13,TRBD1,TRBJ1-5
TGTGCCAGCAGTCCCTCGGGACAGGGGAACGGCTACACCTTC,CASSPSGQGNGYTF,TRBV27,14,TRBD1,TRBJ1-2
TGCGCCAGCAGCTCTGGACAGGGAAGCACTGAAGCTTTCTTT,CASSSGQGSTEAFF,TRBV5-1,14,TRBD1,TRBJ1-1
TGTGCCAGCAGTGTGACAGGGACAAACATTCAGTACTTC,CASSVTGTNIQYF,TRBV25-1,13,TRBD1,TRBJ2-4
TGTGCCAGCTCAACGGGTAATCAGCCCCAGCATTTT,CASSTGNQPQHF,TRBV18,12,NA,TRBJ1-5